This record looks at one T cell receptor (beta chain) sequence and its context. The record originates from a study of blood T cell repertoires in COVID-19. Study processing details: Estimates of nucleated cell counts were drawn from the amplification of reference gene primers. Profiling relied on immunoSEQ multiplex PCR, and the TCRdb table lists in-frame clones only, not all of them. V and J calls and clone size come straight from that table; D and trimming were deduced from the DNA. The sample includes about 170,000 clones, approximately 85% of them seen just once. The sequencing sample was made of peripheral blood. The receptor comes from a man in his fifties or sixties who had recovered from COVID-19.

The CDR3 DNA is TGTGCCAGCAGCCTCCCGGCGGCGGGAATCTATGGCTACACCTTC. Translating it yields CASSLPAAGIYGYTF. The chain employs TRBV14 and TRBJ1-2, with unresolved D. The germline gives CDR1 SGHDN, CDR2 FVKESK. The V gene lost 4 bases and the J gene lost 4 bases, with 16 bases spanning the gap. The CDR3 totals 15 residues.